This T cell receptor (beta chain) was recovered during a study of cytomegalovirus exposure and HLA in healthy donors. Researchers ran the PCR with 60 Vbeta and 13 Jbeta primers. The method was immunoSEQ multiplex PCR; TCRdb's version includes in-frame clones alone and lacks a portion of them. The sample includes approximately 160,000 clones, around 80% of them seen just once. Germline V gives CDR1 SGHNT, CDR2 YYREEE (reference sequence). J gave up 7 bases and V 3 bases, and 8 bases lay outside the gene matches. This CDR3 contains 14 residues. The sample was PBMCs. The gene calls are TRBV5-4 and TRBJ2-7, with 9 bases aligning to TRBD1. The clonotype originates from a man younger than 40 in good health and CMV-seropositive. The CDR3 sequence is CASSYRDRVGEQYF. The CDR3 nucleotides are TGTGCCAGCAGCTACCGGGACAGGGTGGGTGAGCAGTACTTC.